The clone carrying this T cell receptor beta chain was observed a few times. A J-beta primer mix and a sample-barcoded 5' primer were used in a second PCR of roughly 6 to 12 cycles. In TCRdb, the 5' RACE reads were re-called with MiXCR into one record per CDR3 protein. The data show 600,000 to 850,000 distinct CDR3 sequences, with approximately 25% seen just once and 8% to 10% held by the top ten. The data are from a study of blood T cells in healthy people across ages. CDR3 length equals 15 residues. V was shortened by 1 base and J by 0 bases, with 13 bases between the two germline ends. The germline CDR1 and CDR2 sequences are DFQATT and SNEGSKA (reference sequence). The data were also submitted as part of a second study, on T cells of mothers and their children. According to that study: Whether pairs are related or unrelated, thymic selection shapes their TCR recombination output in much the same way.

Material for sequencing was blood. The TCR sequence derives from a boy younger than 18 in good health. The rearrangement joins TRBV20-1 to TRBJ2-7, with a possible D match to TRBD2 (6 bases). The DNA for the CDR3 is TGCAGTGCTAGAGGGAACCGGGGGAACTCCTACGAGCAGTACTTC. This sequence encodes CSARGNRGNSYEQYF.